This T cell receptor beta chain stems from a study of blood T cell repertoires in COVID-19. Sequencing used immunoSEQ multiplex PCR; TCRdb keeps in-frame clones, though not all of them. This sample yields a few hundred thousand clones, of which about 87% are seen a single time; about 6% belongs to the top ten. Trimming cost V 4 bases and J 2 bases, with 9 bases left between them. Germline loops: CDR1 SGHTA, CDR2 FQGNSA. This CDR3 region has 13 residues. The V and J genes are TRBV7-2 and TRBJ2-7; D possibly corresponds to TRBD1 (5 bases). Material for sequencing was peripheral blood. This clonotype was obtained from a woman aged 45-60 years with COVID-19, enrolled during active disease. CDR3 protein: CASSSRRAYEQYF. DNA for the CDR3: TGTGCCAGCAGCTCCCGCAGGGCCTACGAGCAGTACTTC. Full variable domain (outside the CDR3, taken from reference TRBV7-2 and TRBJ2-7): GAGVSQSPSNKVTEKGKDVELRCDPISGHTALYWYRQSLGQGLEFLIYFQGNSAPDKSGLPSDRFSAERTGGSVSTLTIQRTQQEDSAVYLCASSSRRAYEQYFGPGTRLTVT.